Included here is one TCR beta chain sequence, with context. Its antigen is undetermined. Clones were read by immunoSEQ multiplex PCR, and TCRdb kept only the in-frame ones, dropping some. This sample has 70,000 to 75,000 clones, with around 90% found just once. This record belongs to a study of T cell responses to AZD1222 COVID-19 vaccine. Study-wide findings and caveats: Only 5 or 6 people who got AZD1222 tested seropositive at baseline.

The CDR3 runs to 14 residues. The V end lost 5 bases, the J end lost 8 bases, and 18 bases lay between the germline ends. Germline loops: CDR1 SGHTA, CDR2 FQGNSA. The origin of this receptor is an adult who received the AZD1222 COVID-19 vaccine. The chain has TRBV7-2 and TRBJ1-2, with D perhaps matching TRBD1 (6 bases). Sequenced material: peripheral blood, taken 28 days after the second AZD1222 dose. CDR3 residues: CASSPLAGEGGYTF. The CDR3, as DNA: TGTGCCAGCAGCCCCTTGGCAGGGGAAGGCGGCTACACCTTC.